This TCR beta chain came from a study of blood T cell repertoires in COVID-19. A single count supports this clone. The CDR3 is 17 amino acids. In germline, CDR1 is KGHDR, CDR2 SFDVKD. V lost 4 bases, J lost 5 bases, and 13 bases stayed unmatched. Libraries were prepared by immunoSEQ multiplex PCR; TCRdb keeps only in-frame clonotypes and omits some of them. The sample carries just over 300,000 clones, 65% to 90% recorded once. The chain links TRBV24-1 to TRBJ1-1; 9 bases fit TRBD1. The sample consisted of PBMCs or T cells enriched from blood (not recorded which). This TCR came from a man aged 25 to 40 who had recovered from COVID-19. The CDR3 DNA is TGTGCCACCAGTGACTCGGGACAGGGAGGAGTACGGACTGAAGCTTTCTTT. It yields the protein CATSDSGQGGVRTEAFF.